The 17 T cell receptor beta chains below all came from one sample that was sequenced in a study of human T cells and chemical hapten exposure. Time point in this sample: patch test 1, 2 weeks after DPC sensitization. Regarding treatment: therapeutic diphenylcyclopropenone sensitization with weekly scalp DPC. TCRdb called the RACE reads again in MiXCR, with one record for every CDR3 protein. The sample gives roughly 100,000 distinct CDR3 sequences, roughly 11% of which show up once; roughly 3.5% is in the top ten. Source: whole blood, taken in connection with sensitization to the hapten diphenylcyclopropenone (DPC). The receptors come from a woman aged 40 to 50 with alopecia areata. Some clones in this sample may be carry-over from other donors' samples.

Many counts were recorded for this clonotype. The chain joins TRBV9 to TRBJ2-5; 7 bases are shared with TRBD2. CDR1 and CDR2 from the germline V gene are SGDLS and YYNGEE. This CDR3 spans 15 amino acids. Germline trimming cut 0 bases from V and 1 base from J; bases unmatched to any gene: 3. CDR3 amino acids: CASSVVASGQETQYF. The DNA for the CDR3 is TGTGCCAGCAGCGTAGTAGCTAGCGGCCAAGAGACCCAGTACTTC.

This clonotype was counted only a few times. The CDR3 sequence is CASSQHRDRGFSPLHF. The CDR3 DNA follows: TGTGCCAGCAGCCAGCACCGGGACAGGGGATTCTCACCCCTCCACTTT. The rearrangement links TRBV14 to TRBJ1-6; 10 bases map to TRBD1. V trimming: 3 bases; J trimming: 10 bases; junction bases outside the gene matches: 9. There are 16 residues in the CDR3. Germline V gene lookup returns CDR1 SGHDN and CDR2 FVKESK.

This clonotype turned up a few times. The chain combines TRBV6-5 with TRBJ1-1, with 8 bases matching TRBD1. The CDR3 is 12 residues long. Germline CDR1 reads MNHEY; CDR2 reads SVGAGI. The junction had 8 bases not matched to a gene; V was cut back by 5 bases and J by 12 bases. The CDR3 loop reads CASSAPTGDPFF. In DNA form, the CDR3 reads TGTGCCAGCAGTGCCCCGACAGGGGATCCTTTCTTT.

The table lists this clonotype with many counts. The chain employs TRBV28 and TRBJ2-5, with D unresolved. The CDR3 consists of 12 residues. Germline V CDR1 and CDR2: MDHEN, SYDVKM. Trimming took 9 bases from V and 3 from J, leaving 11 bases between them. In DNA form, the CDR3 reads TGTGCCAGTCGAATGGGGAAAGAGACCCAGTACTTC. Its translation: CASRMGKETQYF.

This clonotype was observed many times. This chain links TRBV14 with TRBJ2-3; D possibly matches TRBD1 or TRBD2 (5 bases each). This CDR3 is built from 16 residues. CDR1 SGHDN and CDR2 FVKESK come from the germline V gene. The V end lost 1 base, the J end lost 6 bases, and 17 bases lay between the germline ends. DNA for the CDR3: TGTGCCAGCAGCCAAGGCCGACCGGGGCTTTCGGATACGCAGTATTTT. Amino acid sequence: CASSQGRPGLSDTQYF.

Of note for this clonotype: A read error is possible here, since a much larger clone lies one base away. The rearrangement uses TRBV27 and TRBJ2-3; 8 nucleotides agree with TRBD2. V lost 9 bases to trimming and J lost 1 base; unmatched junction nucleotides: 9. The CDR3 length is 15 residues. Germline values: CDR1 MNHEY, CDR2 SMNVEV (reference sequence). The CDR3 coding sequence is TGTGCCAGAATCAAGCGGGAGCAAGGCACAGATACGCAGTATTTT. Its translation: CARIKREQGTDTQYF.

This clonotype was seen a few times. The chain carries TRBV12-3 or TRBV12-4 and TRBJ2-7; TRBD1 might be the D (6 bases). CDR3 length equals 15 residues. V was pared by 6 bases and J by 4 bases, with 19 bases between. In DNA form, the CDR3 reads TGTGCCAGCAGCCCTGTGTACAGGGTGGGTTACGAGCAGTACTTC. Its protein product is CASSPVYRVGYEQYF.

This clonotype was seen at least ten times. The J gene is TRBJ2-2, the V gene TRBV30, with no clear D. Trimming cost V 2 bases and J 3 bases, with 13 bases left between them. Germline-derived CDR1 and CDR2 are GTSNPN and SVGIG (reference sequence). The CDR3 is made up of 15 amino acids. This CDR3 is CAWSSFQTHTGELFF. CDR3 sequence (DNA): TGTGCCTGGAGTTCGTTCCAGACACACACCGGGGAGCTGTTTTTT.

This clonotype was counted a few times. The rearrangement links TRBV6-5 to TRBJ1-1; maybe TRBD1 (5 bases). The CDR3 runs to 15 residues. V lost 7 bases and J lost 5, with 20 bases in between. The germline V gene has CDR1 MNHEY and CDR2 SVGAGI. The CDR3 is CASTQPGAVATEAFF. In DNA form, the CDR3 reads TGTGCCAGCACTCAACCCGGGGCGGTCGCGACTGAAGCTTTCTTT.

This clonotype showed up many times. The chain uses TRBV6-5 and TRBJ2-3, with 8 nucleotides matching TRBD1. From germline, CDR1 is MNHEY and CDR2 SVGAGI. The CDR3 extends over 14 amino acids. V trimming: 7 bases; J trimming: 5 bases; junction bases outside the gene matches: 8. CDR3 in amino acids: CASIADRDGDTQYF. DNA for the CDR3: TGTGCCAGCATCGCGGACAGGGATGGAGATACGCAGTATTTT.

The rearrangement joins TRBV12-3 or TRBV12-4 to TRBJ1-6; no reliable D call. Trimming removed 8 bases at V and 7 bases at J, with 12 bases between. This CDR3 has 13 amino acids. CDR3 nucleotide sequence: TGTGCCAGCTCACTTTCGGGGAATTCACCCCTCCACTTT. Translating gives CASSLSGNSPLHF.

In its sample, this clonotype was seen many times. The CDR3 protein is CSARGLAGFPQDEQYF. In DNA form, the CDR3 reads TGCAGTGCTAGGGGACTAGCGGGGTTTCCTCAAGACGAGCAGTACTTC. The rearrangement joins TRBV20-1 to TRBJ2-7, with TRBD2 matching over 13 bases. Germline values: CDR1 DFQATT, CDR2 SNEGSKA (reference sequence). The J segment lost 5 bases and the V segment lost 3 bases, leaving 10 bases of the junction unmatched. There are 16 residues in the CDR3.

The chain links TRBV18 to TRBJ2-1; D might be TRBD1 (6 bases). Germline values: CDR1 KGHSH, CDR2 LQKENI. This CDR3 comprises 14 residues. Trimming stripped 3 bases from V and 9 bases from J, with 15 bases between. This CDR3 is CASSPGLARGEQFF. The DNA of the CDR3 is TGTGCCAGCTCACCGGGGCTAGCCAGGGGTGAGCAGTTCTTC.

This clonotype showed up many times. The V call is TRBV20-1, the J call TRBJ2-3; 10 bases fit TRBD2. CDR1 and CDR2 (germline): DFQATT, SNEGSKA (reference sequence). The CDR3 spans 16 residues. The V segment lost 0 bases and the J segment 6 bases; nucleotides outside the gene matches: 9. The CDR3 DNA is TGCAGTGCTAGAGATCCCCGGACTAGCGGCTCTGATACGCAGTATTTT. Amino acids: CSARDPRTSGSDTQYF.

This clonotype was counted between two and nine times. This chain uses TRBV6-6 with TRBJ1-5; a weak D match, TRBD1 (5 bases). V was shortened by 2 bases and J by 4 bases, with 12 bases between the two germline ends. In germline, CDR1 is MNHNY, CDR2 SVGAGI (reference sequence). The CDR3 contains 15 residues. The chain's CDR3 is CASSYGSGKNQPQHF. For the CDR3, the DNA is TGTGCCAGCAGTTACGGGTCAGGGAAGAATCAGCCCCAGCATTTT.

The V and J genes are TRBV6-6 and TRBJ1-4, with D perhaps TRBD1 (5 bases). V was pared by 2 bases and J by 4 bases, with 14 bases between. The CDR3 has 16 residues. CDR1 and CDR2 (germline): MNHNY, SVGAGI (reference sequence). CDR3 protein: CASSYPPGQFNEKLFF. The CDR3 DNA is TGTGCCAGCAGTTACCCCCCGGGGCAGTTTAATGAAAAACTGTTTTTT.

The V and J genes are TRBV27 and TRBJ1-1; weak D call: TRBD1 (6 bases). V lost 6 bases, J lost 5 bases, and 7 bases lay in between. The CDR3 totals 11 residues. Germline CDR1 is MNHEY and CDR2 is SMNVEV (reference sequence). The DNA for the CDR3 is TGTGCCAGCAGCAGGGGTACTGAAGCTTTCTTT. It encodes CASSRGTEAFF.